This section outlines one T cell receptor beta chain sequence together with its context. Its antigen is still unknown. The repertoire was sequenced with immunoSEQ multiplex PCR; TCRdb's copy has only in-frame clones and lacks some. Of about 23,000 clones listed, around 87% were seen once; the top ten hold about a quarter. This entry comes from a study of PD-1 blockade in classical Hodgkin lymphoma. Sample time point: cycle 4 day 1 (C4D1), after less than seven weeks of nivolumab. All patients relapsed after autologous stem cell transplantation, and brentuximab vedotin exposure varied. This CDR3 is built from 21 residues. In germline, CDR1 is ENHRY, CDR2 SYGVKD. The junction had 20 bases not matched to a gene; V was cut back by 2 bases and J by 2 bases. Study-level findings and limits: Patients with a complete response exhibited baseline diversity comparable to newly diagnosed patients. Exclusion was applied to patients who started nivolumab under 1 year after ASCT. Diminished baseline TCR diversity has been reported in newly diagnosed patients relative to healthy donors.

This TCR was recovered from a human donor with classical Hodgkin lymphoma. Sequencing was performed on peripheral blood mononuclear cells (PBMCs), taken before the fourth cycle of nivolumab. The V and J genes are TRBV10-3 and TRBJ2-3, with TRBD1 matching 9 bases. The CDR3 DNA is TGTGCCATCAGTGAGCCGACCTCCGGGACAGGGATAATTGGTTACACAGATACGCAGTATTTT. Protein sequence: CAISEPTSGTGIIGYTDTQYF.